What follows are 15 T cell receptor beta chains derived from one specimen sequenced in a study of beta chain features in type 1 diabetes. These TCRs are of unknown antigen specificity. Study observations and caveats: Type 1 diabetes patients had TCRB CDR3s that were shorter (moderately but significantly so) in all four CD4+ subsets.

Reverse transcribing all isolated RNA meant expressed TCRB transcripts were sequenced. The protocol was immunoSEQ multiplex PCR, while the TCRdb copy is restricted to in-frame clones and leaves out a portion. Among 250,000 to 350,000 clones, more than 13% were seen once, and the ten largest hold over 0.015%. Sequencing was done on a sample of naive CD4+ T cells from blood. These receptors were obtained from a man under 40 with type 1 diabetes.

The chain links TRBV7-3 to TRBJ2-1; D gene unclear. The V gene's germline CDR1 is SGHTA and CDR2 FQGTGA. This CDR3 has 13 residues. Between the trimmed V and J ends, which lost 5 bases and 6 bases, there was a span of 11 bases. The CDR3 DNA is TGTGCCAGCAGCCCTCACTCTAGCAATGAGCAGTTCTTC. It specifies CASSPHSSNEQFF. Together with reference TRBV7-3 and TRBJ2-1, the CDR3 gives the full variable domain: GAGVSQTPSNKVTEKGKYVELRCDPISGHTALYWYRQSLGQGPEFLIYFQGTGAADDSGLPNDRFFAVRPEGSVSTLKIQRTERGDSAVYLCASSPHSSNEQFFGPGTRLTVL.

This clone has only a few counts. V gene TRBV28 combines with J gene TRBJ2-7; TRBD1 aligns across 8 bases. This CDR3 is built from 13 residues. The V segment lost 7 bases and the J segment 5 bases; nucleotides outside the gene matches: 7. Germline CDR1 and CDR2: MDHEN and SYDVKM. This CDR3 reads CASTPDRDHEQYF. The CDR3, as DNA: TGTGCCAGCACCCCGGACAGGGACCACGAGCAGTACTTC.

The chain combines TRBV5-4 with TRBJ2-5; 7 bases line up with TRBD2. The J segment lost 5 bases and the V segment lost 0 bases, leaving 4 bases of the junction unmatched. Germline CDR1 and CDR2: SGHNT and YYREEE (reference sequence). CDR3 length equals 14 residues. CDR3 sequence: CASSLGAGGETQYF. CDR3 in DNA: TGTGCCAGCAGCTTGGGTGCCGGGGGGGAGACCCAGTACTTC.

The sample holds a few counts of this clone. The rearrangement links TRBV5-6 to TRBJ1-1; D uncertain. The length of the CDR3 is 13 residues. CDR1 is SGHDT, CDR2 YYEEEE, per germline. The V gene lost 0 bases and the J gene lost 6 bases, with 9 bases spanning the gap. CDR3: CASSLGLSPEAFF. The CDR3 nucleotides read TGTGCCAGCAGCTTGGGACTTTCCCCTGAAGCTTTCTTT.

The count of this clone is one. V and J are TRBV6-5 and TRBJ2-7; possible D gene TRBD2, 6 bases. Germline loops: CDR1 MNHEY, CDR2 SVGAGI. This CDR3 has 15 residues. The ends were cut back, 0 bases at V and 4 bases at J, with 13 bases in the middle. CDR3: CASSYSYGSSYEQYF. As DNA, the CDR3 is TGTGCCAGCAGTTACTCGTACGGGAGTTCTTACGAGCAGTACTTC.

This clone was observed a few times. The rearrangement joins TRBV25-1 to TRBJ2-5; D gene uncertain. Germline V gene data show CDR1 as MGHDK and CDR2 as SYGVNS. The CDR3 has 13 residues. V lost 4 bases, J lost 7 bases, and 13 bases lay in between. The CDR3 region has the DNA TGTGCCAGCAGTGTTCCGAGTTCGGGGACCCAGTACTTC. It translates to CASSVPSSGTQYF.

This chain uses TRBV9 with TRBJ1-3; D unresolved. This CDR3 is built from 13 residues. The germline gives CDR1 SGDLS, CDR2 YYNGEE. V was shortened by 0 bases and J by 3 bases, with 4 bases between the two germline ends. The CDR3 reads CASSVDSGNTIYF. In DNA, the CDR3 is TGTGCCAGCAGCGTAGATAGTGGAAACACCATATATTTT.

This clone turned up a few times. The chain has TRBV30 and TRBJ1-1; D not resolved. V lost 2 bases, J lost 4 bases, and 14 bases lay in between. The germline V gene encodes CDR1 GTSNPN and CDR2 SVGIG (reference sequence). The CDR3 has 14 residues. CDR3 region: CAWSPLGRSTEAFF. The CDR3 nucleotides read TGTGCCTGGAGTCCTCTTGGAAGGAGCACTGAAGCTTTCTTT.

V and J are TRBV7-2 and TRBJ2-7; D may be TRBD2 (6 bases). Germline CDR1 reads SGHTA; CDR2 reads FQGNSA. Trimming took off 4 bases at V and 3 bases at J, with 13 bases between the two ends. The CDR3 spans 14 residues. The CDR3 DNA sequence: TGTGCCAGCAGCTCGCAATGGGGGGTCTACGAGCAGTACTTC. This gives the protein CASSSQWGVYEQYF.

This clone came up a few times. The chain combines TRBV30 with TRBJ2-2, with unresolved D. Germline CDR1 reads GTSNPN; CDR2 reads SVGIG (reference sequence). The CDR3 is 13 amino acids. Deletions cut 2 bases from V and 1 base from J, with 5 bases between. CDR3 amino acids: CAWSNRNTGELFF. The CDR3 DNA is TGTGCCTGGAGTAACAGGAACACCGGGGAGCTGTTTTTT.

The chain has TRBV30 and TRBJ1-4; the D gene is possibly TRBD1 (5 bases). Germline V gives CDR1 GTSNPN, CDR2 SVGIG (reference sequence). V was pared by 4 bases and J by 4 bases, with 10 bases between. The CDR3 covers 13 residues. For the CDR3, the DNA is TGTGCCTGGAAGGGGTTAGGTAATGAAAAACTGTTTTTT. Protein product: CAWKGLGNEKLFF.

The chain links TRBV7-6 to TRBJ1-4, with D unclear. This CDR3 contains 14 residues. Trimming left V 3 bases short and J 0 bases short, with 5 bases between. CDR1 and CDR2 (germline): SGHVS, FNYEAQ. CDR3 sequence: CASSLRTTNEKLFF. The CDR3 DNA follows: TGTGCCAGCAGCTTGAGGACAACTAATGAAAAACTGTTTTTT.

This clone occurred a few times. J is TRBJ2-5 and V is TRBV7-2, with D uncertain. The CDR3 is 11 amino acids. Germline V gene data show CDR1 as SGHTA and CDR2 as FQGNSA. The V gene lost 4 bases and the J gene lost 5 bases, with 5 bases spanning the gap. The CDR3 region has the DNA TGTGCCAGCAGCTCCCTCGAGACCCAGTACTTC. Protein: CASSSLETQYF.

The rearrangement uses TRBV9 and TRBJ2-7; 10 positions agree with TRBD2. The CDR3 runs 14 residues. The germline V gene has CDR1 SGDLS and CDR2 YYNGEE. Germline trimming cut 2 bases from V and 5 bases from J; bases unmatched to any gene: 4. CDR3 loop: CASSVASGSDEQYF. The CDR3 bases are TGTGCCAGCAGCGTGGCTAGCGGGAGTGACGAGCAGTACTTC.

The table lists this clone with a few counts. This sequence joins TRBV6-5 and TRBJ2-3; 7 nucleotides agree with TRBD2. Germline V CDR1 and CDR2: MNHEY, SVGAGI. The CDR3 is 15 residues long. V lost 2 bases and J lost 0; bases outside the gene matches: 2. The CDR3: CASSYSGISTDTQYF. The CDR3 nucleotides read TGTGCCAGCAGTTACAGCGGGATTAGCACAGATACGCAGTATTTT.